This T cell receptor beta chain emerged from a study of kidney transplant recipient with SARS-CoV-2 infection (dated by TCRdb to about 2021). The reads were generated on an Illumina MiSeq. The peripheral T cell repertoire was profiled for human TCRbeta genes. The authors' analysis ran thus. To account for variability over time, differences in clonotype abundance were tested using beta-binomial modelling. Expanded clonotypes were screened against the ImmuneCODE reference database of SARS-CoV-2-associated TCRs and mapped to viral genome regions. Further repertoire analyses covered TRBV gene usage, CDR3 length, CDR3 amino acid overlap between time points, clonotype abundance distributions and Jaccard similarity. TCRdb reanalyzed the raw reads on its own, using fastp at Q25 for trimming and MiXCR for clone calling, and kept in-frame beta chains. Rows matching on CDR3 protein sequence are summarized as one entry with the most common DNA and genes. It is TCRdb's table, rather than the study itself, that gives the V and J calls and clone size. This sample gives approximately 240,000 distinct CDR3 sequences in total; more than 25% of them show up just once. The top ten clonotypes cover around 7.8% of the sample.

What this sample's time point label stands for: pre-pandemic baseline sample and day 111 after first positive SARS-CoV-2 test. The V and J ends are trimmed by 7 bases and 7 bases, leaving 17 bases between them. Taken from the germline V gene, the CDR1 and CDR2 loops are MNHEY and SVGEGT. The CDR3 contains 13 residues, cysteine and phenylalanine counted. CDR3 DNA only is kept here, 39 bases in frame from base 1. This clonotype has at least ten counts. Its antigen has not been determined. No base qualities exist here, and no much larger clone lies one base off it. The sample consisted of a blood sample, taken at baseline and on roughly day 110 from a kidney transplant recipient. This sequence uses TRBV6-2 or TRBV6-3 and TRBJ2-7, with TRBD1 tentatively as D gene (5 bases match). The sequence derives from a young adult male patient who had COVID-19 and was a kidney transplant recipient. After a transplant, some T cells may be the graft donor's own cells. In nucleotide form, the sequence is TGTGCCAGCAATTGGGGCAGGGTCAGAGAGCAGTACTTC. Its protein reads: CASNWGRVREQYF.